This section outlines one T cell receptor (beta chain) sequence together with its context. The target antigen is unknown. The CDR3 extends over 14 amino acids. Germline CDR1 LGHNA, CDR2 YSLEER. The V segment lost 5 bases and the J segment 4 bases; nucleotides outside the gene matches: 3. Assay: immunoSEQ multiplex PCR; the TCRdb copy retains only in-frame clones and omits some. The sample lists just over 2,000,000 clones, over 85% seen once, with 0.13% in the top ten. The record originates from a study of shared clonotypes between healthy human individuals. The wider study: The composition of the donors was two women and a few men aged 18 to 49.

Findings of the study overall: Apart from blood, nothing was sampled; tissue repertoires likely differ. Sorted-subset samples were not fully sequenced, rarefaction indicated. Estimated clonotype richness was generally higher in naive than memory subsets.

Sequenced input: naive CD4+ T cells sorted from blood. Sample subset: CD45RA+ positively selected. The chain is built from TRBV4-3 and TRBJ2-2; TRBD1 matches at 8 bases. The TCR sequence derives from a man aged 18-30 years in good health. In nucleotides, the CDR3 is TGCGCCAGCAGCTCAGGACAGGGCACCGGGGAGCTGTTTTTT. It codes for CASSSGQGTGELFF.